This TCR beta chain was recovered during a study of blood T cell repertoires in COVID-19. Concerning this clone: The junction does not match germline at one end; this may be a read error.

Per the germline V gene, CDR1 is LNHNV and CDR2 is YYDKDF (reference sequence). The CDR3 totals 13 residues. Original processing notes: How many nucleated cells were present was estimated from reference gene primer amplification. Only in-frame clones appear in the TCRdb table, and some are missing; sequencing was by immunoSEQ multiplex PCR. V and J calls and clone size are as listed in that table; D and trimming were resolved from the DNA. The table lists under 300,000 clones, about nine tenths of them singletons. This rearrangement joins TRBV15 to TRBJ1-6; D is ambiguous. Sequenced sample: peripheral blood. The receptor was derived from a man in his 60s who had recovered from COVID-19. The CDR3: CATSREGVEARDF. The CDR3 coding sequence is TGTGCCACCAGCAGAGAAGGTGTCGAGGCTCGCGACTTT.